A single sample gave rise to the 20 T cell receptor beta chains below, sequenced in a study of T cell repertoires in ileal Crohn's disease. The assay was immunoSEQ multiplex PCR, and TCRdb's table has in-frame clones only and misses some. Counted here are some 5,100 clones, about 85% occurring once; the ten biggest clones make up approximately 9.8%. Source material: ileal tissue. The receptors here all came from an adult with Crohn's disease.

The chain joins TRBV19 to TRBJ2-7; D is perhaps TRBD2 (6 bases). The CDR3 is 15 amino acids. Germline CDR1 and CDR2: LNHDA and SQIVND (reference sequence). With 6 bases removed from V and 2 bases from J, the gap between germline ends came to 17 bases. CDR3 in amino acids: CASSWGGLDPYEQYF. Here the CDR3 DNA reads TGTGCCAGTAGCTGGGGAGGCCTGGACCCCTACGAGCAGTACTTC.

The V gene is TRBV27, the J gene TRBJ2-7; tentative D call: TRBD1 (5 bases). With 4 bases removed from V and 2 bases from J, the gap between germline ends came to 12 bases. The germline CDR1 and CDR2 sequences are MNHEY and SMNVEV (reference sequence). The CDR3 runs 14 residues. In nucleotides, the CDR3 is TGTGCCAGCAGTTCCTCAGGGATTACCTACGAGCAGTACTTC. Translated: CASSSSGITYEQYF.

This clone was recorded only once. In DNA form, the CDR3 reads TGTGCCAGCAGCTTAGGGGGGGGGTCGGGACTGGAGCAGTACTTC. Translating it yields CASSLGGGSGLEQYF. The rearrangement uses TRBV7-8 and TRBJ2-7; 7 bases align to TRBD2. The length of the CDR3 is 15 residues. Germline V gene sequence: CDR1 SGHVS, CDR2 FQNEAQ. J gave up 7 bases and V 1 base, and 10 bases lay outside the gene matches. Full variable domain (remainder filled in from reference TRBV7-8 and TRBJ2-7): GAGVSQSPRYKVAKRGQDVALRCDPISGHVSLFWYQQALGQGPEFLTYFQNEAQLDKSGLPSDRFFAERPEGSVSTLKIQRTQQEDSAVYLCASSLGGGSGLEQYFGPGTRLTVT.

The rearrangement links TRBV15 to TRBJ1-2, with TRBD1 matching over 7 bases. The germline gives CDR1 LNHNV, CDR2 YYDKDF (reference sequence). The CDR3 length is 14 residues. After removal of 1 base from V and 2 bases from J, the junction contained 1 base not matched to a gene. The CDR3 sequence: CATSRGTGNYGYTF. The CDR3, as DNA: TGTGCCACCAGCAGAGGGACAGGAAACTATGGCTACACCTTC.

The chain is built from TRBV10-3 and TRBJ2-7; the match to TRBD2 covers 14 bases. Per the germline V gene, CDR1 is ENHRY and CDR2 is SYGVKD. The CDR3 covers 15 residues. V shed 5 bases, J shed 7 bases, and the junction held 7 bases outside the gene matches. The CDR3 sequence is CAISPGLAGVGEQYF. In nucleotides, the CDR3 is TGTGCCATCAGTCCGGGACTAGCGGGGGTGGGGGAGCAGTACTTC.

The CDR3 sequence is CASSKVAGGFGNEQFF. The CDR3 bases are TGTGCCAGTAGTAAGGTAGCGGGGGGGTTTGGCAATGAGCAGTTCTTC. This sequence joins TRBV19 and TRBJ2-1; 11 bases fit TRBD2. The CDR3 has 16 residues. CDR1 and CDR2 (germline): LNHDA, SQIVND (reference sequence). The V and J ends lost 4 bases and 6 bases, in that order; junction bases with no gene match: 8. Drawing the rest from reference TRBV19 and TRBJ2-1, the complete variable domain is DGGITQSPKYLFRKEGQNVTLSCEQNLNHDAMYWYRQDPGQGLRLIYYSQIVNDFQKGDIAEGYSVSREKKESFPLTVTSAQKNPTAFYLCASSKVAGGFGNEQFFGPGTRLTVL.

The chain combines TRBV30 with TRBJ1-5, with 9 bases that match TRBD1. V dropped 3 bases and J dropped 4; count of bases not matched to a gene: 4. The CDR3 runs to 14 residues. Germline CDR1 reads GTSNPN; CDR2 reads SVGIG (reference sequence). CDR3 in amino acids: CAWRGTGTNQPQHF. In DNA form, the CDR3 reads TGTGCCTGGAGAGGGACAGGGACTAATCAGCCCCAGCATTTT.

As for this clone: Other DNA sequences in this specimen translate into the identical CDR3. The chain employs TRBV11-2 and TRBJ2-7; D uncertain. The CDR3 is 16 amino acids. V gave up 0 bases and J gave up 1 base, with 13 bases separating them. CDR1 SGHAT and CDR2 FQNNGV come from the germline V gene. CDR3 loop: CASSLDRRLSSYEQYF. CDR3 nucleotides: TGTGCCAGCAGCTTAGATCGCAGACTCTCTTCCTACGAGCAGTACTTC.

This clone was observed a handful of times. The chain is built from TRBV27 and TRBJ2-1; TRBD1 aligns across 8 bases. Trimming removed 5 bases from V and 7 bases from J; junction bases left unmatched: 7. Germline V gene sequence: CDR1 MNHEY, CDR2 SMNVEV (reference sequence). This CDR3 has 14 amino acids. CDR3 residues: CASSPGDRLNEQFF. The CDR3 DNA sequence: TGTGCCAGCAGTCCCGGGGACAGGTTAAATGAGCAGTTCTTC.

The genes are TRBV6-5 and TRBJ1-1; D remains unclear. V was clipped by 0 bases and J by 6 bases, with 11 bases between them. This CDR3 has 14 amino acids. Germline assignment: CDR1 MNHEY and CDR2 SVGAGI. The CDR3 coding sequence is TGTGCCAGCAGTTACTCGAGGGTGCGGGCTGAAGCTTTCTTT. It specifies CASSYSRVRAEAFF.

This rearrangement joins TRBV7-9 to TRBJ2-7, with D tentatively TRBD2 (5 bases). V was clipped by 2 bases and J by 9 bases, with 11 bases between them. CDR1 is SEHNR and CDR2 is FQNEAQ in the germline V gene (reference sequence). The CDR3 extends over 12 amino acids. CDR3 protein: CASSLRGNAQYF. The DNA of the CDR3 is TGTGCCAGCAGCTTAAGAGGGAACGCGCAGTACTTC.

The V call is TRBV5-1, the J call TRBJ1-3; D not certain. Deletions cut 0 bases from V and 2 bases from J, with 6 bases between. Germline V gives CDR1 SGHRS, CDR2 YFSETQ. The CDR3 runs to 14 residues. The CDR3 DNA is TGCGCCAGCAGCTTGGGGACTGCTGGAAACACCATATATTTT. It translates to CASSLGTAGNTIYF.

Concerning this clone itself: Germline is not matched at one junction end, which may reflect a read error. This chain joins TRBV28 and TRBJ1-5, with a tentative D call TRBD1 (6 bases). Germline CDR1 reads MDHEN; CDR2 reads SYDVKM. This CDR3 has 13 amino acids. The CDR3 region has the DNA TGTGCCAGTAGTTTGTCGGGGGGCCAGCCCCAGCATTTT. Translated, it gives CASSLSGGQPQHF.

This clone was picked up a small number of times. The chain uses TRBV7-3 and TRBJ2-4; 7 nucleotides align to TRBD1. The CDR3 runs to 18 residues. Unmatched junction bases numbered 13, after V lost 2 bases and J lost 3 bases. Germline CDR1 is SGHTA and CDR2 is FQGTGA. The CDR3 bases are TGTGCCAGCAGCTTACGCTGTCCCGACAGGGCCGACAAAAACATTCAGTACTTC. Translated: CASSLRCPDRADKNIQYF.

CDR3 loop: CASRREQGDSPLHF. DNA for the CDR3: TGTGCCAGCAGAAGGGAACAGGGAGATTCACCCCTCCACTTT. This chain joins TRBV2 and TRBJ1-6; D is possibly TRBD1 (6 bases). This CDR3 contains 14 residues. CDR1 is SNHLY, CDR2 FYNNEI, per germline. V lost 6 bases and J lost 8, with 14 bases in between.

This clone was recorded once. The V gene is TRBV2, the J gene TRBJ1-1; D gene uncertain. Per germline, CDR1 SNHLY and CDR2 FYNNEI. CDR3 length: 13 residues. V lost 5 bases, J lost 6 bases, and 13 bases lay in between. CDR3 residues: CASSRWGGSEAFF. The CDR3 DNA is TGTGCCAGCAGTAGGTGGGGAGGATCTGAAGCTTTCTTT. The whole variable domain, filled in from reference TRBV2 and TRBJ1-1, reads EPEVTQTPSHQVTQMGQEVILRCVPISNHLYFYWYRQILGQKVEFLVSFYNNEISEKSEIFDDQFSVERPDGSNFTLKIRSTKLEDSAMYFCASSRWGGSEAFFGQGTRLTVV.

V and J are TRBV13 and TRBJ2-7; the match to TRBD2 covers 14 bases. V shed 4 bases and J 0 bases; nucleotides not matched to a gene: 8. From germline, CDR1 is PRHDT and CDR2 FYEKMQ (reference sequence). The CDR3 has 18 residues. The CDR3 region is CASSSRTSGGPFSYEQYF. As DNA, the CDR3 is TGTGCCAGCAGCTCCAGGACTAGCGGGGGGCCTTTCTCCTACGAGCAGTACTTC.

CDR3 protein: CASSPGAGLEETQYF. In DNA form, the CDR3 reads TGTGCCAGCAGCCCAGGCGCGGGGTTGGAAGAGACCCAGTACTTC. V is TRBV11-3 and J is TRBJ2-5, with TRBD2 as a possible D gene (6 bases). The ends were cut back, 5 bases at V and 3 bases at J, with 16 bases in the middle. Per germline, CDR1 SGHNT and CDR2 YENEEA. The CDR3 loop spans 15 amino acids.

The J gene is TRBJ1-3, the V gene TRBV4-2; D is ambiguous. With 0 bases removed from V and 6 bases from J, the gap between germline ends came to 12 bases. Looked up from germline, CDR1 is LGHNA and CDR2 is YNFKEQ. The CDR3 has 15 amino acids. For the CDR3, the DNA is TGTGCCAGCAGCCAAGAAGAGGGTCCGGCAAACACCATATATTTT. Protein sequence: CASSQEEGPANTIYF.

V usage is TRBV5-1 and J usage is TRBJ1-1; 9 nucleotides agree with TRBD1. V shed 4 bases, J shed 5 bases, and the junction held 9 bases outside the gene matches. CDR3 size: 15 residues. Germline lookup yields CDR1 SGHRS and CDR2 YFSETQ. CDR3 DNA: TGCGCCAGCAGCGAGAGCCGGACAGGGGTTACTGAAGCTTTCTTT. Translating it yields CASSESRTGVTEAFF.